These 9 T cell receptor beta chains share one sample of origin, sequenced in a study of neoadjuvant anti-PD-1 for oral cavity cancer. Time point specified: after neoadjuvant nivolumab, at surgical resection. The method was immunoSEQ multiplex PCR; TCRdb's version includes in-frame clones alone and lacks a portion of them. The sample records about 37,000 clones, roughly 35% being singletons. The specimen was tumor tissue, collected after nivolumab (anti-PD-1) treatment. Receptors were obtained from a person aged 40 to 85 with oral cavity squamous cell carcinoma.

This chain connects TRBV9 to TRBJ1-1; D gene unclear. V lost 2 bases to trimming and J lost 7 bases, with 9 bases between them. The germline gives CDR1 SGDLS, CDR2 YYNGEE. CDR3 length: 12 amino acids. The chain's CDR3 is CASSVYNGEAFF. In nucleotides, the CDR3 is TGTGCCAGCAGCGTCTACAATGGTGAAGCTTTCTTT.

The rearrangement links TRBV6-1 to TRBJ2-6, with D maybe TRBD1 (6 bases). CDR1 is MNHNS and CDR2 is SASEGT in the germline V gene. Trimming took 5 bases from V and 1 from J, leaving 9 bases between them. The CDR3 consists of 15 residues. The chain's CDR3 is CASSPQGSGANVLTF. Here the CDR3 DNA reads TGTGCCAGCAGTCCACAGGGTTCTGGGGCCAACGTCCTGACTTTC.

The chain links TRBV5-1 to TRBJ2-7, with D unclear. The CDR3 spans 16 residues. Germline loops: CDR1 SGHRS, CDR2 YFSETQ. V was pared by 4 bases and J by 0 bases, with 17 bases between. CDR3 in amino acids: CASSPSSRIYSYEQYF. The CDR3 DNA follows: TGCGCCAGCAGCCCATCAAGCCGGATCTACTCCTACGAGCAGTACTTC. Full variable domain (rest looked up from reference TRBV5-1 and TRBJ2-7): KAGVTQTPRYLIKTRGQQVTLSCSPISGHRSVSWYQQTPGQGLQFLFEYFSETQRNKGNFPGRFSGRQFSNSRSEMNVSTLELGDSALYLCASSPSSRIYSYEQYFGPGTRLTVT.

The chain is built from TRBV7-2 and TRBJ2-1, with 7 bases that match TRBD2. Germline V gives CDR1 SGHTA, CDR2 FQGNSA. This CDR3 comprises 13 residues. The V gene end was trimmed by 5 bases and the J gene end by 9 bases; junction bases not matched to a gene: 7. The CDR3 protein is CASSKREVPEQFF. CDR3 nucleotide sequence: TGTGCCAGCAGCAAACGGGAGGTCCCTGAGCAGTTCTTC.

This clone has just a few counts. CDR3 sequence: CASSPGLALGPQYF. CDR3 coding DNA: TGCGCCAGCAGCCCGGGACTTGCATTAGGTCCGCAGTATTTT. The chain links TRBV5-1 to TRBJ2-3; TRBD2 might be the D (6 bases). Trimming cost V 4 bases and J 10 bases, with 19 bases left between them. The CDR3 is 14 residues long. From germline, CDR1 is SGHRS and CDR2 YFSETQ.

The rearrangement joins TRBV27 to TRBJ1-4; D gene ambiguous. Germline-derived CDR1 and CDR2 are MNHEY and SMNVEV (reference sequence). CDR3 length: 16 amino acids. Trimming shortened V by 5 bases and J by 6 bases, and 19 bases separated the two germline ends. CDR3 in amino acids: CASSPSPGYAYEKLFF. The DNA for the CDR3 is TGTGCCAGCAGTCCATCTCCGGGATATGCATATGAAAAACTGTTTTTT.

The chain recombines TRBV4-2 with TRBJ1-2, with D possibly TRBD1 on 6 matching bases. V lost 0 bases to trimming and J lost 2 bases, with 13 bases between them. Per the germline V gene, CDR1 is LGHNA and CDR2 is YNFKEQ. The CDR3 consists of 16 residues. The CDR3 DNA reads TGTGCCAGCAGCCAAGATATAGGCAGGGGAAACTATGGCTACACCTTC. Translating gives CASSQDIGRGNYGYTF.

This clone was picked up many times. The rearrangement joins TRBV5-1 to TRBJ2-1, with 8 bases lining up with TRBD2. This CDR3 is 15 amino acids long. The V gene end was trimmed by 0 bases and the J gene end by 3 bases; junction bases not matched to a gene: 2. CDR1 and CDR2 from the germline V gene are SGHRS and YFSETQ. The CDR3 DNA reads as TGCGCCAGCAGCTTGGAAGCGGGGGTCTACAATGAGCAGTTCTTC. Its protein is CASSLEAGVYNEQFF. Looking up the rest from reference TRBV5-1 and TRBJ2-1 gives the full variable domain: KAGVTQTPRYLIKTRGQQVTLSCSPISGHRSVSWYQQTPGQGLQFLFEYFSETQRNKGNFPGRFSGRQFSNSRSEMNVSTLELGDSALYLCASSLEAGVYNEQFFGPGTRLTVL.

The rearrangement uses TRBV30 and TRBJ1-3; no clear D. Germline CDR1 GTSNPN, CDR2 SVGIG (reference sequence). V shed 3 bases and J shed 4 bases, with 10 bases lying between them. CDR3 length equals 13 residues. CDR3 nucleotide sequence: TGTGCCTGGAGCGCTGTGGAAGGAAACACCATATATTTT. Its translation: CAWSAVEGNTIYF.